Described below is a single TCR beta chain sequence and its context. Antigen unknown. This sample was included in a study of cytomegalovirus exposure and HLA in healthy donors. Findings and caveats of the study: Later analysis identified a missense DCLRE1C variant that was linked to TCR beta V- and J-gene trimming.

With 60 Vbeta and 13 Jbeta primers, the PCR was carried out. The repertoire was sequenced with immunoSEQ multiplex PCR; TCRdb's copy has only in-frame clones and lacks some. The sample records about 120,000 clones, around 80% being singletons. Trimming shortened V by 0 bases and J by 7 bases, and 18 bases separated the two germline ends. The CDR3 contains 16 residues. Germline CDR1 LNHNV, CDR2 YYDKDF (reference sequence). This receptor was identified in a female donor in good health and CMV-seropositive. V and J are TRBV15 and TRBJ1-2; no firm D call. Sequencing was carried out using PBMCs. CDR3 sequence reads: CATSRDRVSTSGGYTF. CDR3 in DNA: TGTGCCACCAGCAGAGATCGGGTCAGCACCTCGGGTGGCTACACCTTC.